This passage covers 6 T cell receptor beta chains from one sample sequenced in a study of blood T cell repertoires in COVID-19. This table comes from immunoSEQ multiplex PCR, and its TCRdb copy is limited to in-frame clones, with some not included. The sample includes a few hundred thousand clones, about nine tenths of them seen just once. Sequencing was performed on peripheral blood. These receptors all come from a woman aged 50 to 60 who had recovered from COVID-19.

This CDR3 is CASDRGWSNEKLFF. In DNA form, the CDR3 reads TGTGCCAGTGACAGGGGGTGGTCTAATGAAAAACTGTTTTTT. The V and J genes are TRBV6-5 and TRBJ1-4, with 9 positions matching TRBD1. The trim removed 9 bases at V and 3 bases at J, leaving 5 bases unmatched. Per the germline V gene, CDR1 is MNHEY and CDR2 is SVGAGI. CDR3 size: 14 residues.

The count of this clone is one. The chain recombines TRBV15 with TRBJ2-6, with unresolved D. The CDR3 is made up of 15 amino acids. From germline, CDR1 is LNHNV and CDR2 YYDKDF (reference sequence). Between the trimmed V and J ends, which lost 1 base and 0 bases, there was a span of 4 bases. The CDR3 bases are TGTGCCACCAGCAGAGTTATCTCTGGGGCCAACGTCCTGACTTTC. This encodes CATSRVISGANVLTF.

CDR3: CASSEPKGRVVFGYTF. The DNA for the CDR3 is TGTGCCAGCAGTGAACCTAAGGGCAGGGTGGTTTTTGGCTACACCTTC. The chain links TRBV6-1 to TRBJ1-2; D may be TRBD1 (5 bases). The CDR3 covers 16 residues. Germline V CDR1 and CDR2: MNHNS, SASEGT. V shed 2 bases and J shed 7 bases, with 20 bases lying between them.

The chain employs TRBV5-1 and TRBJ2-3; 10 nucleotides match TRBD2. Germline V gene data show CDR1 as SGHRS and CDR2 as YFSETQ. J was trimmed by 0 bases and V by 4 bases; bases with no gene match: 5. This CDR3 is 16 amino acids long. This chain's CDR3 is CASSVGLAVSTDTQYF. CDR3 coding DNA: TGCGCCAGCAGCGTAGGACTAGCGGTTAGCACAGATACGCAGTATTTT.

In DNA, the CDR3 is TGTGCCAGCAGCGGGGGGACAGGGGGCGCGAGGACTGAAGCTTTCTTT. Translating it yields CASSGGTGGARTEAFF. The genes are TRBV7-9 and TRBJ1-1, with TRBD1 matching over 12 bases. The CDR3 is 16 residues long. The germline V gene has CDR1 SEHNR and CDR2 FQNEAQ (reference sequence). V gave up 5 bases and J gave up 5 bases; unmatched junction bases: 9.

The rearrangement links TRBV6-2 or TRBV6-3 to TRBJ2-7; D perhaps matches TRBD2 (5 bases). This CDR3 has 14 residues. V was cut by 6 bases and J by 1 base, with 13 bases left in between. Germline V CDR1 and CDR2: MNHEY, SVGEGT. In nucleotides, the CDR3 is TGTGCCAGCAGCCCCAGCGGACGATCCTACGAGCAGTACTTC. Translating gives CASSPSGRSYEQYF.